This TCR beta chain was sequenced for a study of blood T cell repertoires in COVID-19 (dated by TCRdb to the early 2020s). Describing the broader study: Samples covering the acute and convalescent phases of COVID-19 were provided by collaborators in the United States, Italy and Spain. Subjects who had been exposed to COVID-19, were actively infected with it, or had recovered from it provided the deeply sampled blood TCRbeta repertoires that made up the dataset. The samples were drawn from two sources: the first 160 participants of the ongoing ImmuneRACE study, and 1,000 to 1,500 subjects contributed by 6 global collaborators. The material from the prospective study consisted of cDNA or gDNA derived from T cells, B-cell-depleted T cells, or PBMCs. A de-identified subject ID, COVID-19 status, age in years and sex were almost always included in the sample metadata. Where available, HLA class I and class II types were taken from metadata supplied by the sample provider and were not determined by assay-based typing. The repertoires were released in a freely available public database intended as a resource for research on the immune response to SARS-CoV-2. The research as a whole found: The quantity of clinical and demographic metadata differed by source and by participant and was supplied without curation.

As regards this clone: No cognate antigen has been identified for it. Per-base qualities were not stored, and no clone one base away is much larger.

Measured from the cysteine to the phenylalanine, the CDR3 is 14 residues long. CDR3 DNA is the only sequence kept; it has 42 bases, read in frame from the first base. CDR1 and CDR2, per the germline V gene, are MNHNS and SASEGT. Trimming removed 2 bases from V and 4 bases from J, leaving 12 bases between the germline ends. The immunoSEQ Assay, a bias-controlled multiplex PCR, was used to amplify TCRbeta CDR3 regions from genomic DNA. For the original study's pipeline: The number of nucleated cells in each sample was estimated from the amplification of reference gene primers within the assay. To quantify the absolute abundance of each unique TCRbeta CDR3 rearrangement, sequence reads were collapsed and filtered. For each sample, productive Simpson clonality was calculated by taking the square root of Simpson's diversity index across productive rearrangements. TCRdb took over this immuneACCESS table, retaining in-frame rearrangements with V and J assigned. Such tables are incomplete; in checked studies, under half of the missing clones stem from an unresolved V gene, and the remainder is unexplained. That table furnishes V, J and clone size, whereas the DNA furnished D and trimming. For this sample there are about 58,000 clones; about 88% appear just once. The ten most abundant clones make up about 13% of the sample.

Each collaborating institution followed its own protocols to collect whole blood in K2EDTA tubes. Collaborator samples were shipped for TCRbeta analysis as frozen whole blood, isolated PBMCs, or DNA extracted from either sample type. The sequence joins TRBV6-1 to TRBJ2-7; a weak D assignment points to TRBD2 (6 bases agree). The sequence was obtained from a woman aged 55-75 years with active COVID-19. The sequenced sample consisted of peripheral blood. This receptor has the CDR3 CASSEPRGSYEQYF. The DNA sequence is given as TGTGCCAGCAGTGAACCTCGGGGGAGTTACGAGCAGTACTTC.